These 7 T cell receptor beta chains were sequenced from one sample in a study of identical twins. MiXCR was run by TCRdb on the 5' RACE reads, yielding one entry per CDR3 protein. The sample has 300,000 to 350,000 distinct CDR3 sequences; 9% to 15% are singletons. These data were likewise used in another study, on yellow fever vaccine responses in identical twins.

Sequencing was performed on CD8+ T cells sorted from blood. These receptors originate from a young woman in good health.

This clonotype occurred a few times. The CDR3 spells CASSLRSGGGLLEQFF. The CDR3 DNA follows: TGTGCCAGCAGCCTACGTTCGGGGGGTGGTCTTCTGGAGCAGTTCTTC. This sequence joins TRBV6-1 and TRBJ2-1; 7 bases agree with TRBD2. V lost 6 bases to trimming and J lost 10 bases; unmatched junction nucleotides: 18. Germline V lookup: CDR1 MNHNS, CDR2 SASEGT. The CDR3 covers 16 residues.

This clonotype was seen more than once but under ten times. The chain employs TRBV6-1 and TRBJ2-7; a possible D gene is TRBD2 (5 bases). V shed 4 bases and J shed 5 bases, with 9 bases lying between them. The V gene's germline CDR1 is MNHNS and CDR2 SASEGT. The CDR3 length is 12 residues. In DNA form, the CDR3 reads TGTGCCAGCAGTGCGGGAACCCACGAGCAGTACGTC. Its protein is CASSAGTHEQYV.

The J gene is TRBJ2-5, the V gene TRBV7-3, with D perhaps matching TRBD1 or TRBD2 (5 bases each). Trimming took off 5 bases at V and 4 bases at J, with 14 bases between the two ends. The CDR3 sequence is 14 residues long. CDR1 is SGHTA, CDR2 FQGTGA, per germline. CDR3 residues: CASSPGLRGETQYF. The CDR3 DNA reads as TGTGCCAGCAGCCCCGGACTGAGGGGAGAGACCCAGTACTTC.

This clonotype has just a few counts. V usage is TRBV6-5 and J usage is TRBJ2-3, with TRBD1 matching over 10 bases. J lost 4 bases, V lost 2 bases, and 6 bases had no gene match. The CDR3 covers 16 residues. Per germline, CDR1 MNHEY and CDR2 SVGAGI. The CDR3 sequence: CASSYGTGEGADTQYF. The CDR3 DNA follows: TGTGCCAGCAGTTACGGGACAGGGGAAGGAGCAGATACGCAGTATTTT.

This chain links TRBV28 with TRBJ2-7; maybe TRBD1 (6 bases). Trimming left V 5 bases short and J 4 bases short, with 15 bases between. The CDR3 runs 14 residues. From germline, CDR1 is MDHEN and CDR2 SYDVKM. CDR3 loop: CASSPPGQQYEQYF. CDR3 bases: TGTGCCAGCAGTCCCCCGGGACAACAATACGAGCAGTACTTC.

The table lists this clonotype with a few counts. This chain links TRBV20-1 with TRBJ2-2, with 8 bases matching TRBD1. From germline, CDR1 is DFQATT and CDR2 SNEGSKA (reference sequence). Losses at the gene ends were 0 bases for V and 6 bases for J; bases not matched to a gene: 6. The CDR3 is 15 residues long. The CDR3 here is CSAREAGGHAGELFF. CDR3 in DNA: TGCAGTGCTAGAGAGGCAGGGGGCCATGCCGGGGAGCTGTTTTTT.

This clonotype was found many times. The chain recombines TRBV4-2 with TRBJ2-1; 7 positions match TRBD2. CDR1 LGHNA and CDR2 YNFKEQ come from the germline V gene. This CDR3 has 16 amino acids. V shed 4 bases, J shed 10 bases, and the junction held 16 bases outside the gene matches. CDR3 region: CASSPSLGEGPEEQFF. CDR3 DNA: TGTGCCAGCAGCCCCTCCCTGGGGGAGGGCCCTGAAGAGCAGTTCTTC.